This T cell receptor (beta chain) was found in a study of blood T cell repertoires in COVID-19. Study in general: Samples taken during acute and convalescent COVID-19 were collected in the United States, Italy and Spain. PBMCs, B-cell-depleted T cells, or T cells provided the cDNA or gDNA that made up the material.

TCRdb keeps only in-frame clones here, not all; method: immunoSEQ multiplex PCR. In the table there are 200,000 to 300,000 clones, around 90% of which are singletons. This CDR3 is 14 amino acids long. Germline V gene data show CDR1 as SEHNR and CDR2 as FQNEAQ (reference sequence). Trimming pared 5 bases from V and 5 bases from J, leaving 12 bases between. This receptor was taken from a woman in her 40s who had recovered from COVID-19. Sequencing was performed on peripheral blood. The chain links TRBV7-9 to TRBJ2-2; D is unclear. The CDR3 nucleotides read TGTGCCAGCAGCCCCGGGTCCCCGACCGGGGAGCTGTTTTTT. Residues: CASSPGSPTGELFF.